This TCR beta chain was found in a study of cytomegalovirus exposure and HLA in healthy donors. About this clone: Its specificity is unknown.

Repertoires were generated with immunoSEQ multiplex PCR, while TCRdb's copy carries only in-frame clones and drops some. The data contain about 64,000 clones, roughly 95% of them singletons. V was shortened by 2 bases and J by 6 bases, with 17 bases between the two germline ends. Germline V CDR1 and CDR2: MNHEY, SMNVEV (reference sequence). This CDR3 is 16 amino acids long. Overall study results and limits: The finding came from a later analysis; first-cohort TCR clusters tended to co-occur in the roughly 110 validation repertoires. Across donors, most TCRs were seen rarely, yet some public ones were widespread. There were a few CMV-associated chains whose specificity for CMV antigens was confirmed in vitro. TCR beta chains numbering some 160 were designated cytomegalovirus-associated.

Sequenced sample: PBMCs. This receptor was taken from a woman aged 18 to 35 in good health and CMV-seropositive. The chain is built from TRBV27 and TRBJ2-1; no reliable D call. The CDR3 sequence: CASSLPPTRTFNEQFF. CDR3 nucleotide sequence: TGTGCCAGCAGTTTACCCCCGACTCGTACGTTCAATGAGCAGTTCTTC.